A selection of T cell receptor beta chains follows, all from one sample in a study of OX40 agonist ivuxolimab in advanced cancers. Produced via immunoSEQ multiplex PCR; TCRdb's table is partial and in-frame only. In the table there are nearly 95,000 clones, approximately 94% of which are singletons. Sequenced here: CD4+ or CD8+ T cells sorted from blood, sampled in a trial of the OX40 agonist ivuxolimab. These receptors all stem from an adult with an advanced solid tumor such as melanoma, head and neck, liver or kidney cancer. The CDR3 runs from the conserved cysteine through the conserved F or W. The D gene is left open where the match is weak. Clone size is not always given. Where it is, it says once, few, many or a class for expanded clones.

cdr3_nt: TGTGCCAGCAGCACTGCCTACGAGCAGTACTTC
cdr3_aa: CASSTAYEQYF
j_call: TRBJ2-7
v_call: TRBV5-6
d_call: -
clone_size: -

cdr3_nt: TGTGCCAGCAGCTTAACCTTTGACGTCACTGAAGCTTTCTTT
cdr3_aa: CASSLTFDVTEAFF
j_call: TRBJ1-1
v_call: TRBV6-5
d_call: -
clone_size: -

cdr3_nt: TGCGCCAGCAGCTTGGGACAGGGGGCGCGTTCAGATGAAAAACTGTTTTTT
cdr3_aa: CASSLGQGARSDEKLFF
j_call: TRBJ1-4
v_call: TRBV5-1
d_call: TRBD1
clone_size: -

cdr3_nt: TGTGCCAGCAGTACAACAGTTAACACTGAAGCTTTCTTT
cdr3_aa: CASSTTVNTEAFF
j_call: TRBJ1-1
v_call: TRBV27
d_call: -
clone_size: -

cdr3_nt: TGCGCCAGCAGCTTGGTTGGGGATGGCTACGAGCAGTACTTC
cdr3_aa: CASSLVGDGYEQYF
j_call: TRBJ2-7
v_call: TRBV5-1
d_call: -
clone_size: -

cdr3_nt: TGCGCCAGCAGCCAAGATCGTGGCGGTGGGGGCGAGCAGTACTTC
cdr3_aa: CASSQDRGGGGEQYF
j_call: TRBJ2-7
v_call: TRBV4-1
d_call: -
clone_size: -

cdr3_nt: TGCGCCAGCAGCCAAGACTGGGCGGGGGGTACCTACGAGCAGTACTTC
cdr3_aa: CASSQDWAGGTYEQYF
j_call: TRBJ2-7
v_call: TRBV4-1
d_call: TRBD2
clone_size: -

cdr3_nt: TGTGCCAGCAGCTCACGACGCAGGGAAGCTGCGAACACCGGGGAGCTGTTTTTT
cdr3_aa: CASSSRRREAANTGELFF
j_call: TRBJ2-2
v_call: TRBV7-8
d_call: -
clone_size: -

cdr3_nt: TGTGCCAGCAGCTTGAGGGAATCAGGGAGGAATTCACCCCTCCACTTT
cdr3_aa: CASSLRESGRNSPLHF
j_call: TRBJ1-6
v_call: TRBV7-6
d_call: -
clone_size: -

cdr3_nt: TGTGCCAGCAGCCTCGGACAGGGGAACACTGAAGCTTTCTTT
cdr3_aa: CASSLGQGNTEAFF
j_call: TRBJ1-1
v_call: TRBV6-5
d_call: TRBD1
clone_size: -

cdr3_nt: TGCGCCAGCAGCCAACGGCCAGGGTATGAATCAGATACGCAGTATTTT
cdr3_aa: CASSQRPGYESDTQYF
j_call: TRBJ2-3
v_call: TRBV4-1
d_call: -
clone_size: -

cdr3_nt: TGTGCCAGCAGCGCAACCCTGGGAGGCTACGAGCAGTACTTC
cdr3_aa: CASSATLGGYEQYF
j_call: TRBJ2-7
v_call: TRBV9
d_call: -
clone_size: -

cdr3_nt: TGCGCCAGCAGCCAAGGACAGGGGGGGGGTCAGCCCCAGCATTTT
cdr3_aa: CASSQGQGGGQPQHF
j_call: TRBJ1-5
v_call: TRBV4-1
d_call: TRBD1
clone_size: -

cdr3_nt: TGCGCCAGCAGCCAAGGACAGGTCTCCTACGAGCAGTACTTC
cdr3_aa: CASSQGQVSYEQYF
j_call: TRBJ2-7
v_call: TRBV4-1
d_call: -
clone_size: -

cdr3_nt: TGTGCCAGCAGCCAAGGCAGGCGTCCTGGTGGCTACACCTTC
cdr3_aa: CASSQGRRPGGYTF
j_call: TRBJ1-2
v_call: TRBV14
d_call: -
clone_size: few

cdr3_nt: TGTGCCAGCAGTCCCGGGACGGATTACGAGCAGTACTTC
cdr3_aa: CASSPGTDYEQYF
j_call: TRBJ2-7
v_call: TRBV28
d_call: -
clone_size: -

cdr3_nt: TGTGCCTGGAGTGTAATGGGGACAGCCTATGGCTACACCTTC
cdr3_aa: CAWSVMGTAYGYTF
j_call: TRBJ1-2
v_call: TRBV30
d_call: TRBD1
clone_size: -